This passage covers 10 T cell receptor beta chains from one sample sequenced in a study. Amplification of TRBV12-4/TRBJ1-2 clonotypes used adaptor-ligated barcode primers. TCRdb re-called the multiplex PCR reads with MiXCR, one entry per CDR3 protein. The table lists 750 to 850 distinct CDR3 sequences, 3.4% of them singletons. The sequencing input was naive CD4+ T cells sorted from blood. Subset: naive CD4+ T cells, CD4+CD45RA+CD25-. Receptor source: a female donor with breast cancer.

This clonotype was counted many times. This chain joins TRBV12-3 or TRBV12-4 and TRBJ1-2; 7 bases are shared with TRBD1. Trimming took 7 bases from V and 8 from J; bases not matched to a gene: 13. The CDR3 spans 14 residues. The CDR3 protein is CASTRTGGSWGYTF. DNA for the CDR3: TGTGCCAGCACCCGGACAGGTGGTTCATGGGGCTACACCTTC.

Relative to its sample, this clonotype is medium-sized. The chain uses TRBV12-3 or TRBV12-4 and TRBJ1-2; the D is unclear. The CDR3 spans 12 residues. Trimming removed 4 bases from V and 5 bases from J, with 8 bases in between. The CDR3 DNA sequence: TGTGCCAGCAGTTCCGTCGGGTATGGCTACACCTTC. This translates into CASSSVGYGYTF.

This clonotype is classed as medium-sized. V is TRBV12-3 or TRBV12-4 and J is TRBJ1-2; weak D call: TRBD1 (5 bases). CDR3 length equals 13 residues. Deletions cut 5 bases from V and 7 bases from J, with 14 bases between. The DNA for the CDR3 is TGTGCCAGCAGTACGGGACTTCAAGGTGGCTACACCTTC. Translating it yields CASSTGLQGGYTF.

This clonotype is deemed medium-sized (0.01 to 0.1%). The J gene is TRBJ1-2, the V gene TRBV12-3 or TRBV12-4, with unresolved D. This CDR3 contains 13 residues. V lost 3 bases and J lost 7, with 12 bases in between. The chain's CDR3 is CASSLSKGSGYTF. The CDR3 nucleotides read TGTGCCAGCAGTTTGAGTAAAGGGTCTGGCTACACCTTC.

Within the sample, this clonotype is medium-sized (0.01 to 0.1%). At one end, the junction sequence differs from germline, possibly due to a read error. The chain combines TRBV12-3 or TRBV12-4 with TRBJ1-2, with D possibly TRBD1 on 5 matching bases. The CDR3 spans 12 residues. The CDR3 nucleotides are TGTGCCAGCAGACTATACGACGGAGCAGGGTCCTTC. It translates to CASRLYDGAGSF.

This clonotype ranks as large. Here the CDR3 reads CASTEKTNYGYTF. The CDR3 DNA sequence: TGTGCCAGCACCGAAAAGACTAACTATGGCTACACCTTC. The V and J genes are TRBV12-3 or TRBV12-4 and TRBJ1-2; no definite D call. V lost 7 bases, J lost 0 bases, and 9 bases lay in between. This CDR3 spans 13 amino acids.

This clonotype was detected once. V usage is TRBV12-3 or TRBV12-4 and J usage is TRBJ1-2; D is ambiguous. The CDR3 is 12 amino acids. Trimming took off 5 bases at V and 1 base at J, with 5 bases between the two ends. The CDR3: CASSTYNYGYTF. The DNA for the CDR3 is TGTGCCAGCAGTACCTATAACTATGGCTACACCTTC.

This clonotype has at least ten counts. This chain links TRBV12-3 or TRBV12-4 with TRBJ1-2; 8 bases map to TRBD1. The junction had 8 bases not matched to a gene; V was cut back by 3 bases and J by 2 bases. This CDR3 region has 16 residues. CDR3 nucleotides: TGTGCCAGCAGTTTTACAACCGGGACAGGCAACTATGGCTACACCTTC. Translated, it gives CASSFTTGTGNYGYTF.

In its sample, this clonotype is hyperexpanded. V gene TRBV12-3 or TRBV12-4 combines with J gene TRBJ1-2, with 7 bases that match TRBD1. The CDR3 extends over 13 amino acids. J was trimmed by 4 bases and V by 5 bases; bases with no gene match: 4. The CDR3 region is CASSVDRVYGYTF. Written as DNA, the CDR3 is TGTGCCAGCAGTGTCGACAGGGTCTATGGCTACACCTTC.

This clonotype occurred many times. The CDR3 here is CASSPTQQGVHGYTF. DNA of the CDR3: TGTGCCAGCAGTCCTACCCAGCAGGGTGTGCATGGCTACACCTTC. The chain links TRBV12-3 or TRBV12-4 to TRBJ1-2; a weak D match, TRBD1 (5 bases). Trimming stripped 5 bases from V and 6 bases from J, with 19 bases between. The CDR3 sequence is 15 residues long.